This T cell receptor beta chain was obtained from a study of cytomegalovirus exposure and HLA in healthy donors. PCR primers comprised 60 Vbeta and 13 Jbeta primers. Only in-frame clones appear in the TCRdb table, and some are missing; sequencing was by immunoSEQ multiplex PCR. The profile shows 120,000 or so clones, roughly two thirds of them singletons. This CDR3 is built from 15 residues. With V trimmed by 6 bases and J by 0 bases, 6 bases remained unmatched. CDR1 is SQVTM, CDR2 ANQGSEA, per germline. Sequences were obtained from PBMCs. This TCR derives from a man aged 25 to 40 in good health and CMV-seropositive. This chain links TRBV29-1 with TRBJ2-2; 8 nucleotides agree with TRBD2. This CDR3 reads CSVSPSGSNTGELFF. CDR3 coding DNA: TGCAGCGTGTCACCTAGCGGGTCGAACACCGGGGAGCTGTTTTTT.